The text below deals with one TCR beta chain. No antigen is known for it. These data come from a study of T-cell reconstitution after alpha-beta-depleted transplantation in children. Germline-derived CDR1 and CDR2 are SQVTM and ANQGSEA. This CDR3 is built from 12 residues. After removal of 6 bases from V and 1 base from J, the junction contained 1 base not matched to a gene. Study-wide results and caveats: Surviving recipient T cells and thymic progenitors produced the high day-60 TCRbeta diversity seen in some patients. Newly made T cells mostly supplied T-cell counts and diversity one year after transplant. After transplant, at about two months, alpha-beta T cells were reportedly derived from several hundred expanded graft clones.

Preparing the TCRbeta library involved the use of unique molecular identifiers. TCRdb analysed the PCR reads with MiXCR anew, one entry per CDR3 protein. The data contain around 580,000 distinct CDR3 sequences, 23% of them singletons. The receptor was derived from a boy under two years old who had a stem cell transplant for acute myeloid leukemia, so the T cells may come from the graft donor. The input for sequencing was PBMCs, mostly from graft donor cells, taken 360 days after TCRalphabeta/CD19-depleted stem cell transplant. The V and J genes are TRBV29-1 and TRBJ1-1; TRBD1 matches 8 bases. CDR3 protein: CSVTGENTEAFF. CDR3 in DNA: TGCAGCGTGACAGGGGAGAACACTGAAGCTTTCTTT.